The clone carrying this T cell receptor beta chain was counted between two and nine times. In the original processing: Estimation of nucleated cell counts relied on the amplification of reference gene primers. TCRdb's table, derived via immunoSEQ multiplex PCR, lists solely in-frame clones and lacks some. V and J calls plus clone size are reproduced from that table; the DNA served to infer D and trimming. Seen here are roughly 310,000 clones, 89% observed once, and the top ten hold 9.5%. Living in 20 to 30 US areas, the participants were between roughly 18 and 90 years of age. Each recovered donor of Cohort 3 presented with two negative PCRs, clearance, or symptom resolution. This sample is drawn from a study of blood T cell repertoires in COVID-19. Study information: PBMCs, B-cell-depleted T cells, or T cells were the source of the cDNA or gDNA that made up the material.

CDR1 SNHLY and CDR2 FYNNEI come from the germline V gene. The CDR3 runs 12 residues. V lost 7 bases to trimming and J lost 5 bases; unmatched junction nucleotides: 4. The receptor's source is a woman aged 40 to 50 who had recovered from COVID-19. V is TRBV2 and J is TRBJ2-7, with 8 bases fitting TRBD1. Sequenced sample: PBMCs or T cells enriched from blood (not recorded which). CDR3 bases: TGTGCCAGCACCAGGACAGGGAACGAGCAGTACTTC. It yields the protein CASTRTGNEQYF.